This T cell receptor (beta chain) was sequenced in a study of blood T cell repertoires in COVID-19. Authors' analysis steps: Reference gene primers were amplified, and this amplification served to estimate nucleated cell counts. The repertoire was sequenced with immunoSEQ multiplex PCR; TCRdb's copy has only in-frame clones and lacks some. V and J calls and clone size are those listed in that table; D and trimming were worked out from the DNA. The repertoire includes roughly 400,000 clones, approximately 86% of them detected once, and 2% to 2.5% sits in the top ten. The germline V gene encodes CDR1 GTSNPN and CDR2 SVGIG (reference sequence). This CDR3 comprises 16 residues. The V segment lost 1 base and the J segment 4 bases; nucleotides outside the gene matches: 8.

The receptor comes from a woman aged 35 to 49 with acute COVID-19. The rearrangement joins TRBV30 to TRBJ2-5; 11 nucleotides line up with TRBD2. Sequenced material: PBMCs or T cells enriched from blood (not recorded which). Written as DNA, the CDR3 is TGTGCCTGGAGTGATTTTGTTAGCGGGGGGGCAGAGACCCAGTACTTC. Translated: CAWSDFVSGGAETQYF.